The clone carrying this T cell receptor beta chain was picked up many times. The record originates from a study of blood T cell repertoires in COVID-19. Study-level information: The United States, Italy and Spain provided the acute and convalescent COVID-19 samples. T cells, B-cell-depleted T cells, or PBMCs supplied cDNA or gDNA.

Original methodology: It was from reference gene primer amplification that nucleated cell counts were estimated. Generated by immunoSEQ multiplex PCR, the TCRdb table keeps only in-frame clones and is missing some. That table is the source of V, J and clone size, and D and trimming were worked out from the DNA. The sample carries 100,000 or so clones, roughly 80% recorded once. This CDR3 region has 17 residues. The V segment lost 5 bases and the J segment 4 bases; nucleotides outside the gene matches: 7. Germline loops: CDR1 MDHEN, CDR2 SYDVKM. The source material was peripheral blood. The genes are TRBV28 and TRBJ2-2; 13 nucleotides align to TRBD2. The source is a woman of 80 years or more with acute or convalescent COVID-19. The CDR3 DNA sequence: TGTGCCAGCAGTACCTGGACTAGCGGGAGCGGCACCGGGGAGCTGTTTTTT. It encodes CASSTWTSGSGTGELFF. Together with reference TRBV28 and TRBJ2-2, the CDR3 gives the full variable domain: DVKVTQSSRYLVKRTGEKVFLECVQDMDHENMFWYRQDPGLGLRLIYFSYDVKMKEKGDIPEGYSVSREKKERFSLILESASTNQTSMYLCASSTWTSGSGTGELFFGEGSRLTVL.